These 13 T cell receptor beta chains were sequenced from one sample in a study of OX40 agonist ivuxolimab in advanced cancers. Some clones are missing from TCRdb's copy, which holds only in-frame ones; the method was immunoSEQ multiplex PCR. The data show 20,000 to 25,000 clones, more than 80% seen once. This sample comprised CD4+ or CD8+ T cells sorted from blood, obtained in a trial of the OX40 agonist ivuxolimab. Receptors were obtained from an adult with an advanced solid tumor such as melanoma, head and neck, liver or kidney cancer.

The chain joins TRBV4-3 to TRBJ2-3, with 8 bases that match TRBD1. This CDR3 has 16 amino acids. Trimming removed 0 bases from V and 2 bases from J; junction bases left unmatched: 4. Germline CDR1 reads LGHNA; CDR2 reads YSLEER. The CDR3 is CASSQDGTGVTDTQYF. DNA for the CDR3: TGCGCCAGCAGCCAAGATGGGACAGGAGTCACAGATACGCAGTATTTT.

This chain connects TRBV5-4 to TRBJ2-7, with TRBD1 matching 9 bases. CDR1 and CDR2 from the germline V gene are SGHNT and YYREEE (reference sequence). The V gene end was trimmed by 1 base and the J gene end by 3 bases; junction bases not matched to a gene: 8. The CDR3 has 16 residues. The CDR3 reads CASSLWGGTGSYEQYF. CDR3 nucleotide sequence: TGTGCCAGCAGCTTGTGGGGAGGGACAGGGAGCTACGAGCAGTACTTC.

This chain connects TRBV15 to TRBJ1-2; D not certain. The CDR3 length is 14 residues. The germline V and J ends were trimmed by 5 bases and 4 bases, with 14 bases remaining between them. From germline, CDR1 is LNHNV and CDR2 YYDKDF (reference sequence). CDR3 DNA: TGTGCCACCAGCGCAGCTACCGACTCCTATGGCTACACCTTC. Translation: CATSAATDSYGYTF.

The chain carries TRBV4-3 and TRBJ1-1; possibly TRBD1 for D (6 bases). V dropped 3 bases and J dropped 11 bases, with 19 bases sitting between them. The CDR3 is 14 residues long. CDR1 and CDR2 (germline): LGHNA, YSLEER. The CDR3, as DNA: TGCGCCAGCAGCCATTGGGGGTTTCAGGGGTTTGCTTTCTTT. Translating it yields CASSHWGFQGFAFF.

This chain links TRBV6-6 with TRBJ1-5; D is possibly TRBD1 (5 bases). Trimming removed 6 bases from V and 2 bases from J, with 11 bases in between. The CDR3 has 14 amino acids. In germline, CDR1 is MNHNY, CDR2 SVGAGI (reference sequence). CDR3 sequence reads: CASREGFGNQPQHF. The CDR3 DNA reads TGTGCCAGCAGAGAGGGGTTTGGCAATCAGCCCCAGCATTTT.

The chain uses TRBV19 and TRBJ2-7; either TRBD1 or TRBD2 may supply D (5 bases each). This CDR3 contains 13 residues. V gave up 5 bases and J gave up 6 bases, with 14 bases separating them. The germline CDR1 and CDR2 sequences are LNHDA and SQIVND (reference sequence). CDR3: CASSPLGGGEQYF. DNA for the CDR3: TGTGCCAGTAGTCCGCTAGGTGGGGGCGAGCAGTACTTC.

The chain recombines TRBV23-1 with TRBJ1-4, with D tentatively TRBD1 (5 bases). TRBV23-1 is given ORF status, its function remaining uncertain. Trimming cost V 4 bases and J 2 bases, with 11 bases left between them. This CDR3 has 15 residues. CDR3 sequence reads: CASSPPPGTNEKLFF. CDR3 DNA sequence: TGCGCCAGCAGTCCCCCCCCAGGGACTAATGAAAAACTGTTTTTT.

The J gene is TRBJ2-7, the V gene TRBV5-5, with D hard to call. Looked up from germline, CDR1 is SGHKS and CDR2 is YYEKEE (reference sequence). CDR3 length equals 13 residues. V was trimmed by 2 bases and J by 1 base, leaving 7 bases between them. DNA of the CDR3: TGTGCCAGCAGCTTTACACAATCCTACGAGCAGTACTTC. Translated: CASSFTQSYEQYF.

The rearrangement joins TRBV5-6 to TRBJ2-7, with D uncertain. The V and J ends lost 1 base and 0 bases respectively, with 2 bases between them. There are 12 residues in the CDR3. CDR1 and CDR2 (germline): SGHDT, YYEEEE. The CDR3 reads CASSLSSYEQYF. In DNA, the CDR3 is TGTGCCAGCAGCTTGTCCTCCTACGAGCAGTACTTC.

The chain recombines TRBV5-6 with TRBJ2-5; TRBD1 matches 9 bases. Germline V gene data show CDR1 as SGHDT and CDR2 as YYEEEE. CDR3 size: 14 residues. J lost 4 bases, V lost 1 base, and 2 bases had no gene match. DNA of the CDR3: TGTGCCAGCAGCTTGACAGGGGGCATAGAGACCCAGTACTTC. Residues: CASSLTGGIETQYF. Full variable domain (missing parts from reference TRBV5-6 and TRBJ2-5): DAGVTQSPTHLIKTRGQQVTLRCSPKSGHDTVSWYQQALGQGPQFIFQYYEEEERQRGNFPDRFSGHQFPNYSSELNVNALLLGDSALYLCASSLTGGIETQYFGPGTRLLVL.

This clone was seen just once. In nucleotides, the CDR3 is TGTGCCAGCAGCCGACTCCCGACAGGGGCCTACGAGCAGTACTTC. Its translation is CASSRLPTGAYEQYF. J is TRBJ2-7 and V is TRBV7-2; the match to TRBD1 covers 8 bases. There are 15 residues in the CDR3. Trimming at V came to 5 bases and at J to 2 bases, leaving 8 bases not matched to a gene. CDR1 is SGHTA and CDR2 is FQGNSA in the germline V gene. The full variable domain, with the rest looked up from reference TRBV7-2 and TRBJ2-7, is GAGVSQSPSNKVTEKGKDVELRCDPISGHTALYWYRQSLGQGLEFLIYFQGNSAPDKSGLPSDRFSAERTGGSVSTLTIQRTQQEDSAVYLCASSRLPTGAYEQYFGPGTRLTVT.

This chain joins TRBV4-1 and TRBJ2-5, with TRBD2 identical over 10 bases. The V gene end was trimmed by 2 bases and the J gene end by 0 bases; junction bases not matched to a gene: 3. CDR3 size: 16 residues. The germline V gene has CDR1 MGHRA and CDR2 YSYEKL. The CDR3 sequence is CASSQRLAGNQETQYF. The CDR3 DNA sequence: TGCGCCAGCAGCCAACGACTAGCGGGTAACCAAGAGACCCAGTACTTC.

The chain combines TRBV13 with TRBJ2-1; D is possibly TRBD1 or TRBD2 (5 bases each). CDR3 length: 12 amino acids. Trimming took 0 bases from V and 13 from J, leaving 10 bases between them. CDR1 and CDR2 (germline): PRHDT, FYEKMQ (reference sequence). CDR3: CASSLGTGPQFF. In DNA form, the CDR3 reads TGTGCCAGCAGCTTAGGGACGGGGCCACAGTTCTTC. Based on the CDR3 plus reference TRBV13 and TRBJ2-1, the full variable domain is AAGVIQSPRHLIKEKRETATLKCYPIPRHDTVYWYQQGPGQDPQFLISFYEKMQSDKGSIPDRFSAQQFSDYHSELNMSSLELGDSALYFCASSLGTGPQFFGPGTRLTVL.